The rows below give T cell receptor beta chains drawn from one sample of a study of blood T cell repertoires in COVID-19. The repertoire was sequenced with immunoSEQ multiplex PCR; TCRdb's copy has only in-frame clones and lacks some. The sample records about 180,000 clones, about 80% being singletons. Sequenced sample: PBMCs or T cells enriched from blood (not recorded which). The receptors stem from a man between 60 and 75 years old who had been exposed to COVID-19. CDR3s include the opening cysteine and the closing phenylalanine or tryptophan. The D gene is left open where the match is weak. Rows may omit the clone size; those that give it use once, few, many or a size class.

cdr3_aa: CASRQGASNQPQHF
cdr3_nt: TGTGCCAGCAGACAGGGGGCGAGCAATCAGCCCCAGCATTTT
v_call: TRBV19
d_call: TRBD1
clone_size: -
j_call: TRBJ1-5

cdr3_aa: CASSTSPGTSGDNEQFF
cdr3_nt: TGTGCCAGCAGCACTTCCCCCGGGACTAGCGGGGACAATGAGCAGTTCTTC
v_call: TRBV9
d_call: TRBD2
clone_size: -
j_call: TRBJ2-1

cdr3_aa: CASSSILGVFEKLFF
cdr3_nt: TGCGCCAGCAGCTCTATTCTCGGGGTTTTCGAAAAACTGTTTTTT
v_call: TRBV4-1
d_call: -
clone_size: -
j_call: TRBJ1-4

cdr3_aa: CASSRLAGVSEQYF
cdr3_nt: TGTGCCAGCAGTAGACTAGCGGGAGTCTCCGAGCAGTACTTC
v_call: TRBV6-2/TRBV6-3
d_call: TRBD2
clone_size: few
j_call: TRBJ2-7

cdr3_aa: CASSPRGEQYF
cdr3_nt: TGTGCCAGCAGTCCCCGGGGCGAGCAGTACTTC
v_call: TRBV28
d_call: -
clone_size: once
j_call: TRBJ2-7

cdr3_aa: CASSEAAGIRGYTF
cdr3_nt: TGTGCCAGCAGTGAAGCGGCAGGGATCCGAGGCTACACCTTC
v_call: TRBV2
d_call: -
clone_size: -
j_call: TRBJ1-2

cdr3_aa: CASRTSGNTGELFF
cdr3_nt: TGTGCCAGCAGAACTAGCGGGAACACCGGGGAGCTGTTTTTT
v_call: TRBV2
d_call: TRBD2
clone_size: -
j_call: TRBJ2-2

cdr3_aa: CASSLVGEQYF
cdr3_nt: TGTGCCAGCAGCTTAGTCGGCGAGCAGTACTTC
v_call: TRBV7-2
d_call: -
clone_size: -
j_call: TRBJ2-7

cdr3_aa: CASSEPPGVVGELFF
cdr3_nt: TGTGCCAGCAGTGAACCCCCCGGGGTAGTCGGGGAGCTGTTTTTT
v_call: TRBV6-1
d_call: -
clone_size: few
j_call: TRBJ2-2

cdr3_aa: CASRLNTGTLPQYF
cdr3_nt: TGTGCCAGCAGACTCAATACAGGGACCCTGCCGCAGTATTTT
v_call: TRBV6-5
d_call: -
clone_size: -
j_call: TRBJ2-3

cdr3_aa: CASKDRGGQPQHF
cdr3_nt: TGTGCCAGCAAAGACAGGGGGGGTCAGCCCCAGCATTTT
v_call: TRBV6-5
d_call: TRBD1
clone_size: -
j_call: TRBJ1-5

cdr3_aa: CASSMFSSGENEQFF
cdr3_nt: TGTGCCAGTAGTATGTTCTCTAGCGGGGAGAATGAGCAGTTCTTC
v_call: TRBV19
d_call: TRBD2
clone_size: -
j_call: TRBJ2-1

cdr3_aa: CASSLASYNSPLHF
cdr3_nt: TGTGCCAGCAGCTTAGCCAGCTATAATTCACCCCTCCACTTT
v_call: TRBV7-2
d_call: -
clone_size: -
j_call: TRBJ1-6